This TCR beta chain was captured in a study of cytomegalovirus exposure and HLA in healthy donors. Turning to the study itself: Membership in the Caucasian-associated ancestry cluster was found for 75% to 90% of roughly 360 genotyped donors.

This PCR relied on a set of 60 Vbeta primers and 13 Jbeta primers. Generated by immunoSEQ multiplex PCR, the TCRdb table keeps only in-frame clones and is missing some. This table has approximately 110,000 clones, 60% to 75% appearing once. Healthy donors of bone marrow made up the group. This receptor was taken from a woman aged 45-60 years in good health and CMV-seropositive. The sequenced sample consisted of PBMCs.

The DNA for the CDR3 is TGCAGCGTTGCCCGGGTTTCGGAGACCCAGTACTTC. This encodes CSVARVSETQYF. V and J are TRBV29-1 and TRBJ2-5; no definite D call. V shed 4 bases and J shed 5 bases, with 11 bases lying between them. CDR1 is SQVTM, CDR2 ANQGSEA, per germline. The CDR3 totals 12 residues.